The 5 T cell receptor beta chains reported below all come from one sample, sequenced in a study of blood T cell repertoires in COVID-19. Produced via immunoSEQ multiplex PCR; TCRdb's table is partial and in-frame only. The data contain about 200,000 clones, 81% of them singletons. Input material: peripheral blood. These receptors all stem from a woman at least 80 years old with acute or convalescent COVID-19.

This clone has a handful of counts. This chain uses TRBV19 with TRBJ1-3; TRBD1 might be the D (6 bases). Trimming pared 6 bases from V and 2 bases from J, leaving 14 bases between. Germline lookup yields CDR1 LNHDA and CDR2 SQIVND (reference sequence). The CDR3 totals 15 residues. In nucleotides, the CDR3 is TGTGCCAGTAGCCGAAACAGGGATACTGGAAACACCATATATTTT. It yields the protein CASSRNRDTGNTIYF.

The chain carries TRBV18 and TRBJ1-5, with 9 bases aligning to TRBD1. V was pared by 3 bases and J by 5 bases, with 2 bases of the junction left unmatched. Germline V gives CDR1 KGHSH, CDR2 LQKENI. This CDR3 is built from 14 residues. The DNA of the CDR3 is TGTGCCAGCTCACCGGGACAGGGAGATCAGCCCCAGCATTTT. Protein product: CASSPGQGDQPQHF.

This chain uses TRBV19 with TRBJ2-1; TRBD2 agrees at 7 bases. The CDR3 has 14 residues. Germline CDR1 reads LNHDA; CDR2 reads SQIVND (reference sequence). Trimming at V came to 7 bases and at J to 4 bases, leaving 7 bases not matched to a gene. The CDR3: CASTIGRAYNEQFF. The CDR3 DNA is TGTGCCAGTACTATTGGGAGGGCGTACAATGAGCAGTTCTTC.

The chain carries TRBV5-1 and TRBJ1-2, with 7 bases that match TRBD1. Germline-derived CDR1 and CDR2 are SGHRS and YFSETQ. This CDR3 has 16 residues. Trimming at V came to 5 bases and at J to 8 bases, leaving 18 bases not matched to a gene. This CDR3 reads CASRFEGGFDRDGYTF. CDR3 DNA sequence: TGCGCCAGCAGATTTGAGGGGGGCTTCGACAGGGACGGCTACACCTTC.

The chain recombines TRBV27 with TRBJ2-1, with a possible D match to TRBD2 (6 bases). The length of the CDR3 is 15 residues. The V end lost 7 bases, the J end lost 4 bases, and 17 bases lay between the germline ends. CDR1 is MNHEY, CDR2 SMNVEV, per germline (reference sequence). The CDR3 protein is CASNSRLVSYNEQFF. In DNA form, the CDR3 reads TGTGCCAGCAACAGCCGACTAGTTTCGTACAATGAGCAGTTCTTC.